A single sample gave rise to the 13 T cell receptor beta chains below, sequenced in a study of T cells in Graves' hyperthyroidism and ophthalmopathy. Amplified TCR beta CDR3 regions derived from RNA transcripts. TCR CDR3 regions were first amplified by RT-PCR with HTBI primers. TCRdb redid the calling of the multiplex PCR reads with MiXCR, one entry per CDR3 protein. The sample yields around 380,000 distinct CDR3 sequences, 13% seen once. The specimen sequenced was blood. The receptors were sampled from a man aged 25-40 years with Graves' hyperthyroidism that later progressed to Graves' ophthalmopathy.

In this sample, this clonotype turned up many times. The gene calls are TRBV7-2 and TRBJ2-3, with D unclear. This CDR3 has 14 amino acids. V lost 2 bases to trimming and J lost 4 bases, with 10 bases between them. Germline CDR1 is SGHTA and CDR2 is FQGNSA. Here the CDR3 DNA reads TGTGCCAGCAGCTTAAGAAAGGGCGCAGATACGCAGTATTTT. This encodes CASSLRKGADTQYF.

This clonotype has more than one count but fewer than ten. CDR3 residues: CASSCSQAGSYEQYF. The CDR3 coding sequence is TGTGCCAGCAGTTGCTCACAGGCGGGCTCCTACGAGCAGTACTTC. J is TRBJ2-7 and V is TRBV6-5; the D gene could be TRBD1 or TRBD2 (5 bases each). With 4 bases removed from V and 0 bases from J, the gap between germline ends came to 13 bases. Per the germline V gene, CDR1 is MNHEY and CDR2 is SVGAGI. The CDR3 is 15 residues long.

This clonotype occurred many times. This rearrangement joins TRBV15 to TRBJ2-7, with D maybe TRBD1 (5 bases). V gave up 0 bases and J gave up 0 bases, with 9 bases separating them. CDR3 size: 15 residues. CDR1 is LNHNV, CDR2 YYDKDF, per germline (reference sequence). CDR3 sequence: CATSRDNTGSYEQYF. The CDR3, as DNA: TGTGCCACCAGCAGAGATAACACAGGCTCCTACGAGCAGTACTTC.

On this clonotype itself: A much larger clone differs from this one at a single base, so this may be a read error. The chain recombines TRBV28 with TRBJ1-2, with TRBD1 matching 9 bases. CDR3 length equals 15 residues. CDR1 and CDR2 (germline): MDHEN, SYDVKM. V was clipped by 5 bases and J by 4 bases; unmatched bases: 8. Here the CDR3 DNA reads TGTGCCAGCAGTGTGAACAGGGGGCGCAGCTATGGCTACACCTTC. This encodes CASSVNRGRSYGYTF.

This clonotype has ten or more counts. The chain employs TRBV6-1 and TRBJ1-1; tentatively, D is TRBD1 (5 bases). Germline V CDR1 and CDR2: MNHNS, SASEGT. V was trimmed by 7 bases and J by 8 bases, leaving 17 bases between them. CDR3 length equals 13 residues. The CDR3 sequence: CASTTREGLEAFF. The CDR3, as DNA: TGTGCCAGCACCACCCGTGAGGGGCTGGAAGCTTTCTTT.

This chain joins TRBV5-5 and TRBJ2-1, with TRBD2 identical over 15 bases. CDR3 length: 18 residues. Germline assignment: CDR1 SGHKS and CDR2 YYEKEE (reference sequence). V shed 4 bases, J shed 8 bases, and the junction held 13 bases outside the gene matches. This CDR3 is CASSPWTSGGGRSDEQFF. In DNA, the CDR3 is TGTGCCAGCAGCCCATGGACTAGCGGGGGGGGAAGGAGCGATGAGCAGTTCTTC. The full variable domain, in which reference TRBV5-5 and TRBJ2-1 provide the parts outside the CDR3, is DAGVTQSPTHLIKTRGQQVTLRCSPISGHKSVSWYQQVLGQGPQFIFQYYEKEERGRGNFPDRFSARQFPNYSSELNVNALLLGDSALYLCASSPWTSGGGRSDEQFFGPGTRLTVL.

This clonotype showed up many times. The chain is built from TRBV2 and TRBJ1-5, with 7 bases that match TRBD1. The CDR3 length is 18 residues. Per the germline V gene, CDR1 is SNHLY and CDR2 is FYNNEI. V trimming: 5 bases; J trimming: 1 base; junction bases outside the gene matches: 14. The CDR3 spells CASSQTRQGTGSNQPQHF. In nucleotides, the CDR3 is TGTGCCAGCAGTCAGACCCGACAGGGAACAGGGAGCAATCAGCCCCAGCATTTT.

Ten or more counts support this clonotype. This chain connects TRBV6-1 to TRBJ1-5; D call uncertain. The CDR3 totals 15 residues. V was cut by 3 bases and J by 2 bases, with 11 bases left in between. Germline assignment: CDR1 MNHNS and CDR2 SASEGT. This chain's CDR3 is CASSDHLSGNQPQHF. DNA of the CDR3: TGTGCCAGCAGTGATCACCTGTCTGGCAATCAGCCCCAGCATTTT.

The chain combines TRBV20-1 with TRBJ2-7; tentatively, D is TRBD1 (6 bases). The germline V gene has CDR1 DFQATT and CDR2 SNEGSKA (reference sequence). CDR3 length: 14 residues. The V and J ends lost 6 bases and 0 bases respectively, with 15 bases between them. This chain's CDR3 is CSAPYRVGSYEQYF. The CDR3, as DNA: TGCAGTGCCCCCTACAGGGTAGGCTCCTACGAGCAGTACTTC.

There are many counts of this clonotype. V usage is TRBV15 and J usage is TRBJ2-7; tentative D call: TRBD1 (5 bases). V lost 0 bases to trimming and J lost 2 bases, with 14 bases between them. The germline V gene has CDR1 LNHNV and CDR2 YYDKDF (reference sequence). The CDR3 runs 16 residues. The CDR3, as DNA: TGTGCCACCAGCAGAGAACGACAGTTTTCCCCCTACGAGCAGTACTTC. It translates to CATSRERQFSPYEQYF.

The CDR3 protein is CASSSLPGSGNPYEQYF. The CDR3 DNA is TGTGCCAGCAGCTCCCTGCCCGGTTCAGGGAACCCCTACGAGCAGTACTTC. J is TRBJ2-7 and V is TRBV11-2, with D perhaps TRBD1 (5 bases). The length of the CDR3 is 17 residues. Trimming removed 4 bases from V and 2 bases from J, with 21 bases in between. The germline gives CDR1 SGHAT, CDR2 FQNNGV.

This clonotype has a count of ten or more. J is TRBJ1-2 and V is TRBV28, with D hard to call. The CDR3 sequence is 13 residues long. The germline V gene has CDR1 MDHEN and CDR2 SYDVKM. The V and J ends lost 3 bases and 4 bases respectively, with 9 bases between them. The CDR3 region is CASSFGRLYGYTF. The CDR3 DNA reads as TGTGCCAGCAGTTTCGGACGGCTCTATGGCTACACCTTC.

This chain joins TRBV30 and TRBJ1-2; weak D call: TRBD1 (5 bases). The CDR3 consists of 13 residues. Between the trimmed V and J ends, which lost 5 bases and 6 bases, there was a span of 16 bases. Per germline, CDR1 GTSNPN and CDR2 SVGIG (reference sequence). The CDR3 protein is CAWLRHAGHGYTF. The DNA of the CDR3 is TGTGCCTGGCTAAGACACGCAGGGCATGGCTACACCTTC.